This T cell receptor (beta chain) was sequenced for a study of post-analysis software for immune sequencing data. Study-wide results and caveats: Four to six TRBV segments were significantly more frequent in patients than in controls. TRBV5-6, TRBV5-1 and TRBV20-1 were among these segments.

A word on this clonotype: The antigen is unknown.

Sequencing libraries made from TCR beta cDNA carried unique molecular identifiers. TCRdb analysed the PCR reads with MiXCR anew, one entry per CDR3 protein. The sample has hundreds of thousands of distinct CDR3 sequences; roughly 50% are singletons. Germline V lookup: CDR1 DFQATT, CDR2 SNEGSKA (reference sequence). The CDR3 is 16 residues long. V shed 3 bases, J shed 5 bases, and the junction held 9 bases outside the gene matches. This receptor was obtained from a girl under 18 with multiple sclerosis. This chain connects TRBV20-1 to TRBJ2-3; TRBD2 aligns across 12 bases. Material: blood. The CDR3 protein is CSASRGLAGRGDTQYF. In DNA, the CDR3 is TGCAGTGCTAGCCGTGGACTAGCGGGACGAGGAGATACGCAGTATTTT.